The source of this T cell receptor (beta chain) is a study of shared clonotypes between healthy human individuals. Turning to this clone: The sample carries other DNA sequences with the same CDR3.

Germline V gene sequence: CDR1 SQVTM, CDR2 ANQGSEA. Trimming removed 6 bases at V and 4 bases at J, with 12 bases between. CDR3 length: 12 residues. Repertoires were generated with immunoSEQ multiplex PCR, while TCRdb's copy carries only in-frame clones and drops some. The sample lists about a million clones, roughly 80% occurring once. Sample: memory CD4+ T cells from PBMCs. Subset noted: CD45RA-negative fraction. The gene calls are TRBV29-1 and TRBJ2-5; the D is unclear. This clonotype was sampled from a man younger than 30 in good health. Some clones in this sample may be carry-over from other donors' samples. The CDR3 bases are TGCAGCGTCCGCCCGGGCCTAGAGACCCAGTACTTC. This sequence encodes CSVRPGLETQYF. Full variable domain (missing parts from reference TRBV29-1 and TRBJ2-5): SAVISQKPSRDICQRGTSLTIQCQVDSQVTMMFWYRQQPGQSLTLIATANQGSEATYESGFVIDKFPISRPNLTFSTLTVSNMSPEDSSIYLCSVRPGLETQYFGPGTRLLVL.